Below, 8 T cell receptor beta chains from the same sample are listed, as sequenced in a study of T cells in Graves' hyperthyroidism and ophthalmopathy. Amplified TCR beta CDR3 regions derived from RNA transcripts. Carried out on the TCR CDR3, a first-round RT-PCR used the HTBI primer set. MiXCR was run by TCRdb on the multiplex PCR reads, yielding one entry per CDR3 protein. The sample holds more than 500,000 distinct CDR3 sequences; approximately 48% are singletons and the top ten take around two fifths. Sequencing input: peripheral blood or thyroid tissue (not recorded which). All receptors derive from an adult woman with Graves' disease, either hyperthyroidism or ophthalmopathy (not recorded which).

The V gene is TRBV3-1, the J gene TRBJ1-2; 7 positions agree with TRBD1. CDR3 length: 15 residues. CDR1 is LGHDT and CDR2 is YNNKEL in the germline V gene (reference sequence). V lost 4 bases to trimming and J lost 3 bases; unmatched junction nucleotides: 8. CDR3 DNA: TGTGCCAGCAGCCCCCTAGGACAGGAGCACTATGGCTACACCTTC. It specifies CASSPLGQEHYGYTF. Based on the CDR3 plus reference TRBV3-1 and TRBJ1-2, the full variable domain is DTAVSQTPKYLVTQMGNDKSIKCEQNLGHDTMYWYKQDSKKFLKIMFSYNNKELIINETVPNRFSPKSPDKAHLNLHINSLELGDSAVYFCASSPLGQEHYGYTFGSGTRLTVV.

The J gene is TRBJ1-1, the V gene TRBV29-1, with D maybe TRBD1 (5 bases). CDR1 and CDR2 (germline): SQVTM, ANQGSEA. V was trimmed by 6 bases and J by 0 bases, leaving 14 bases between them. The CDR3 consists of 14 residues. The CDR3: CSVVGRTMNTEAFF. In DNA form, the CDR3 reads TGCAGCGTGGTGGGACGGACCATGAACACTGAAGCTTTCTTT. Full variable domain (missing parts from reference TRBV29-1 and TRBJ1-1): SAVISQKPSRDICQRGTSLTIQCQVDSQVTMMFWYRQQPGQSLTLIATANQGSEATYESGFVIDKFPISRPNLTFSTLTVSNMSPEDSSIYLCSVVGRTMNTEAFFGQGTRLTVV.

The chain employs TRBV29-1 and TRBJ1-5; the match to TRBD1 covers 7 bases. Germline values: CDR1 SQVTM, CDR2 ANQGSEA. CDR3 length: 13 amino acids. The V and J ends lost 8 bases and 4 bases, in that order; junction bases with no gene match: 8. The CDR3, as DNA: TGCAGCATCCTACAGGGGCTAAATCAGCCCCAGCATTTT. Translation: CSILQGLNQPQHF.

Only a few counts were recorded for this clonotype. J is TRBJ2-7 and V is TRBV12-3 or TRBV12-4; weak D call: TRBD2 (5 bases). The CDR3 runs to 14 residues. The germline V and J ends were trimmed by 7 bases and 7 bases, with 20 bases remaining between them. The CDR3 DNA sequence: TGTGCCAGCACCTTTAGCAGTACTAGGCGAGAGCAGTACTTC. Translated, it gives CASTFSSTRREQYF.

This CDR3 reads CSAKIPSGTEAFF. Here the CDR3 DNA reads TGCAGTGCTAAGATCCCGAGTGGCACTGAAGCTTTCTTT. The rearrangement joins TRBV20-1 to TRBJ1-1; D gene uncertain. Germline assignment: CDR1 DFQATT and CDR2 SNEGSKA (reference sequence). The CDR3 length is 13 residues. V lost 4 bases, J lost 4 bases, and 13 bases lay in between.

The chain links TRBV10-3 to TRBJ2-7; TRBD1 might be the D (5 bases). Germline assignment: CDR1 ENHRY and CDR2 SYGVKD. CDR3 length equals 16 residues. With 0 bases removed from V and 2 bases from J, the gap between germline ends came to 14 bases. The CDR3 DNA reads TGTGCCATCAGTGAGTCTAGGGGCGGAGAGACCTACGAGCAGTACTTC. It yields the protein CAISESRGGETYEQYF.

This clonotype came up many times. The CDR3 is CASSLRPGQDYGYTF. The CDR3 DNA follows: TGTGCCAGCTCACTTAGACCGGGACAGGACTATGGCTACACCTTC. The chain combines TRBV18 with TRBJ1-2; 8 nucleotides agree with TRBD1. Germline V gives CDR1 KGHSH, CDR2 LQKENI. The CDR3 length is 15 residues. The V and J ends lost 4 bases and 3 bases, in that order; junction bases with no gene match: 7.

The V call is TRBV7-9, the J call TRBJ1-1; D perhaps matches TRBD1 (6 bases). The ends were cut back, 5 bases at V and 6 bases at J, with 16 bases in the middle. The germline V gene encodes CDR1 SEHNR and CDR2 FQNEAQ (reference sequence). This CDR3 is built from 14 residues. CDR3 amino acids: CASSADTGGPEAFF. Written as DNA, the CDR3 is TGTGCCAGCAGCGCGGACACCGGGGGGCCTGAAGCTTTCTTT.